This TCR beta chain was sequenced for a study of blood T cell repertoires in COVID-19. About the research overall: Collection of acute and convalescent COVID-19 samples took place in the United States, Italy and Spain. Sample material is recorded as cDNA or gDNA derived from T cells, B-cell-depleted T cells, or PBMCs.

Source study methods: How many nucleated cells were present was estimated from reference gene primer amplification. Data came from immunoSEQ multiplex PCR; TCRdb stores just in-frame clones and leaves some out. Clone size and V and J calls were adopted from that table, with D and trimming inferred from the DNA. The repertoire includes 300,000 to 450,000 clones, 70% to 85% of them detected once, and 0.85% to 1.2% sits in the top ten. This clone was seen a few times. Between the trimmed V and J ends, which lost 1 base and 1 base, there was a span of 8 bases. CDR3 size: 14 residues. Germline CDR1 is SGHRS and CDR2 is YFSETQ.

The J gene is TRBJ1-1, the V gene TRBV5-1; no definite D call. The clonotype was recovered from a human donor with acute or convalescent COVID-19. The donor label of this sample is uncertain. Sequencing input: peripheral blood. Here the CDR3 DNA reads TGCGCCAGCAGCTTGAGGGAGGAGAACACTGAAGCTTTCTTT. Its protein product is CASSLREENTEAFF. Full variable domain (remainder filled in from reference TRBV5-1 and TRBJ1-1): KAGVTQTPRYLIKTRGQQVTLSCSPISGHRSVSWYQQTPGQGLQFLFEYFSETQRNKGNFPGRFSGRQFSNSRSEMNVSTLELGDSALYLCASSLREENTEAFFGQGTRLTVV.